This T cell receptor (beta chain) stems from a study of blood T cell repertoires in COVID-19. The method was immunoSEQ multiplex PCR; TCRdb's version includes in-frame clones alone and lacks a portion of them. The table has around 220,000 clones, around 90% seen once. Germline assignment: CDR1 SQVTM and CDR2 ANQGSEA. This CDR3 is built from 13 residues. Trimming cost V 1 base and J 5 bases, with 11 bases left between them. Source material: PBMCs or T cells enriched from blood (not recorded which). The chain uses TRBV29-1 and TRBJ1-2; D unresolved. The clonotype originates from a woman aged 30 to 39 with acute COVID-19. As DNA, the CDR3 is TGCAGCGTTGAAGGCTGGGCCACTTATGGCTACACCTTC. This sequence encodes CSVEGWATYGYTF.